The clone carrying this T cell receptor (beta chain) was counted a few times. Its antigen is unknown. This sample was included in a study of blood T cells in healthy people across ages. The use of a sample-barcoded 5' primer and a J-beta primer mix characterized a second PCR of roughly 6 to 11 cycles. TCRdb fed the 5' RACE reads into MiXCR, producing one record per CDR3 protein. The sample lists under 750,000 distinct CDR3 sequences, more than 45% seen once, with about 22% in the top ten. Study observations and caveats: Percentage of naive T cells showed a strong correlation with TCR beta diversity. Per million T cells, TCR beta diversity dropped about linearly as age rose.

Every sample gave at least 6 micrograms of total RNA when it was extracted. The receptor comes from an elderly man in good health. Sequenced material: blood.

CDR3 DNA: TGTGCCAGCTCACCAGAGGAGGGGAGGACTGGTGGCTACACCTTC. Encoded protein: CASSPEEGRTGGYTF. The chain is built from TRBV18 and TRBJ1-2; a possible D gene is TRBD1 (5 bases). CDR3 length equals 15 residues. The V end lost 2 bases, the J end lost 7 bases, and 17 bases lay between the germline ends. Looked up from germline, CDR1 is KGHSH and CDR2 is LQKENI.